Sequencing of this TCR beta chain was carried out in a study of vaccination and CD4 T cells after COVID-19. This CDR3 comprises 13 residues. Trimming took 0 bases from V and 11 from J, leaving 11 bases between them. Germline assignment: CDR1 LGHNA and CDR2 YNFKEQ. As to this clonotype: No antigen is known for it.

Treatment reported: roughly 11-day PBMC culture with coronavirus spike peptide pools or control peptides (ViraFEST assay). Sequencing of DNA taken from cultured CD4+ T cells relied on the Oncomine TCR Beta short-read assay. MiXCR, applied by TCRdb to the PCR reads, yields one record per CDR3 protein. Of some 14,000 distinct CDR3 sequences detected, about 53% appear once; the ten largest clones hold around 10%. The starting material was CD4+ T cells from blood, cultured in vitro, obtained before SARS-CoV-2 vaccination. The source is a human donor who had recovered from COVID-19. The chain is built from TRBV4-2 and TRBJ2-1, with D uncertain. CDR3 amino acids: CASSQESRMKQFF. As DNA, the CDR3 is TGTGCCAGCAGCCAAGAGTCACGAATGAAGCAGTTCTTC.